The source of this TCR beta chain is a study of chemoradiotherapy in HPV16-positive cancers. Study-wide context: Functional T-cell assays on a couple of HPV16-positive patients' cells defined candidate HPV-specific clones and common TCR motifs. Study conclusions and caveats: For HPV16-positive patients, expanding HPV-responsive T cells associated with longer recurrence-free survival.

V lost 0 bases, J lost 0 bases, and 9 bases lay in between. The CDR3 sequence is 16 residues long. CDR1 is SGHRS and CDR2 is YFSETQ in the germline V gene. Generated by immunoSEQ multiplex PCR, the TCRdb table keeps only in-frame clones and is missing some. The data contain about 7,800 clones, around 70% of them singletons. A note on this clone: Its antigen is unidentified.

V gene TRBV5-1 combines with J gene TRBJ1-4; D gene uncertain. This clonotype was sampled from a human donor with HPV-associated anogenital cancer. This material was acquired from a patient who underwent chemoradiotherapy. The CDR3 loop is CASSLEQQATNEKLFF. In DNA, the CDR3 is TGCGCCAGCAGCTTGGAACAGCAAGCAACTAATGAAAAACTGTTTTTT.